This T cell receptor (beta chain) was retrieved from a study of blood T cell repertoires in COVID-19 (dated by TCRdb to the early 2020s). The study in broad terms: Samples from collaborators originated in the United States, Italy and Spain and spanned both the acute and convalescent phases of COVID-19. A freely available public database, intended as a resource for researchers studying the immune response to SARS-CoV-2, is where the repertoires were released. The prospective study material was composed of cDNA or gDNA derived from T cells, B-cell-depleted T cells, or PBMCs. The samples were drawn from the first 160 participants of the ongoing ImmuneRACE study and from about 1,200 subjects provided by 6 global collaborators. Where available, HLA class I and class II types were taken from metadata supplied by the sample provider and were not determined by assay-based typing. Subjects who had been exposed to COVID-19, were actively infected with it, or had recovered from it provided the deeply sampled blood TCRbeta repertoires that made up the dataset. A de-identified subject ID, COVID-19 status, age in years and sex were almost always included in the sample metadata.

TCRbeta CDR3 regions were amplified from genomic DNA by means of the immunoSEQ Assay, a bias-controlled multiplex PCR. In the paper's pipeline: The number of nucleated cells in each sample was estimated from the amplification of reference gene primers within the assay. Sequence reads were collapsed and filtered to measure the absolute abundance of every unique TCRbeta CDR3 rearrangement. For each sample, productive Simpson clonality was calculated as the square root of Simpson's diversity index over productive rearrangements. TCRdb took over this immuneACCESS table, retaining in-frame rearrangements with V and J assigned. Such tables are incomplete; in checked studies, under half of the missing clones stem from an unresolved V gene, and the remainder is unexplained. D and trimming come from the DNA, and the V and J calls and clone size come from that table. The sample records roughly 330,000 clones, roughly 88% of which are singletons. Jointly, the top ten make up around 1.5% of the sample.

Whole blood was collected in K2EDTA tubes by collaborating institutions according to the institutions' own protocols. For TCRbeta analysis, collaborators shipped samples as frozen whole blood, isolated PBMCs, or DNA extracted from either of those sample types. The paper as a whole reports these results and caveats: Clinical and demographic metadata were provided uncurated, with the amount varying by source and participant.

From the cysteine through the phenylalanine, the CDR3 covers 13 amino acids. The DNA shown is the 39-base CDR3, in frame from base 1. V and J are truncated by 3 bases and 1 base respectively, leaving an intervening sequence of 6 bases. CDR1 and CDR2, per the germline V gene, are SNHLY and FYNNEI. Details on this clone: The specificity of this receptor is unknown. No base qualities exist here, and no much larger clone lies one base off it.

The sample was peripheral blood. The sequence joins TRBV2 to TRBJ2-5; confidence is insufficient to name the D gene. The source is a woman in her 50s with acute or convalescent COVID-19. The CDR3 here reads CASSDVFQETQYF. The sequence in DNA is TGTGCCAGCAGTGACGTCTTCCAAGAGACCCAGTACTTC.